Presented here are 28 T cell receptor beta chains from one specimen sequenced in a study of human thymus T cells. Profiling relied on immunoSEQ multiplex PCR, and the TCRdb table lists in-frame clones only, not all of them. The sample lists about 50,000 clones; 95% were seen once. The sequencing input was blood. The receptors derive from a girl under three years old with a congenital heart defect but otherwise immunologically healthy.

This chain links TRBV7-9 with TRBJ1-1, with 7 bases identical to TRBD1. This CDR3 has 14 residues. With 4 bases clipped from V and 0 bases from J, the junction kept 2 bases outside the gene matches. Germline CDR1 and CDR2: SEHNR and FQNEAQ (reference sequence). CDR3 residues: CASSSGQVNTEAFF. The CDR3 coding sequence is TGTGCCAGCAGCTCAGGACAGGTGAACACTGAAGCTTTCTTT.

The J gene is TRBJ2-1, the V gene TRBV6-6; the match to TRBD2 covers 7 bases. The V and J ends lost 4 bases and 16 bases, in that order; junction bases with no gene match: 10. The CDR3 runs 12 residues. Germline assignment: CDR1 MNHNY and CDR2 SVGAGI (reference sequence). The CDR3 here is CASSLPGGRDFF. The CDR3 region has the DNA TGTGCCAGCAGTTTACCGGGGGGTAGAGATTTCTTC.

V is TRBV4-2 and J is TRBJ2-3, with 13 bases matching TRBD2. Trimming removed 6 bases from V and 4 bases from J; junction bases left unmatched: 10. Germline V lookup: CDR1 LGHNA, CDR2 YNFKEQ. The CDR3 consists of 17 residues. The CDR3 bases are TGTGCCAGCAGGCGGACTCAACTAGCGGGGGGGTCAGATACGCAGTATTTT. It encodes CASRRTQLAGGSDTQYF.

The J gene is TRBJ1-3, the V gene TRBV5-4, with D possibly being TRBD1 (5 bases). The CDR3 has 15 residues. Trimming left V 4 bases short and J 0 bases short, with 11 bases between. Germline V lookup: CDR1 SGHNT, CDR2 YYREEE (reference sequence). The DNA of the CDR3 is TGTGCCAGCAGCGTTGGAGGGACCTCTGGAAACACCATATATTTT. Amino acid sequence: CASSVGGTSGNTIYF.

The chain joins TRBV6-5 to TRBJ2-1; possible D gene TRBD1, 5 bases. This CDR3 region has 13 residues. Trimming shortened V by 9 bases and J by 7 bases, and 16 bases separated the two germline ends. Germline lookup yields CDR1 MNHEY and CDR2 SVGAGI. The CDR3 DNA is TGTGCCAGTACGAGGACAAAAACGAATGAGCAGTTCTTC. The encoded protein is CASTRTKTNEQFF.

V gene TRBV6-1 combines with J gene TRBJ2-2, with D perhaps assigned TRBD1 or TRBD2 (5 bases each). The CDR3 consists of 12 residues. Germline V gene data show CDR1 as MNHNS and CDR2 as SASEGT. Trimming stripped 10 bases from V and 4 bases from J, with 10 bases between. CDR3 amino acids: CATRDVTGELFF. Here the CDR3 DNA reads TGTGCCACCAGGGACGTCACCGGGGAGCTGTTTTTT.

The chain recombines TRBV7-9 with TRBJ2-5, with 8 bases matching TRBD1. The germline gives CDR1 SEHNR, CDR2 FQNEAQ (reference sequence). There are 16 residues in the CDR3. V dropped 5 bases and J dropped 1; count of bases not matched to a gene: 9. The CDR3 is CASSPSRDRSQETQYF. The CDR3 coding sequence is TGTGCCAGCAGCCCGTCCCGGGACAGGTCCCAAGAGACCCAGTACTTC.

This chain connects TRBV5-8 to TRBJ1-5, with D uncertain. V lost 2 bases to trimming and J lost 6 bases, with 6 bases between them. Germline CDR1 is SGHTS and CDR2 is YDEGEE. This CDR3 is 12 amino acids long. CDR3 protein: CASSFRGQPQHF. For the CDR3, the DNA is TGTGCCAGCAGCTTCCGGGGTCAGCCCCAGCATTTT.

V gene TRBV28 combines with J gene TRBJ2-5; 12 nucleotides line up with TRBD1. The CDR3 runs 16 residues. Germline-derived CDR1 and CDR2 are MDHEN and SYDVKM. V lost 7 bases and J lost 5; bases outside the gene matches: 11. The DNA for the CDR3 is TGTGCCAGCACCCTCGCCGGGACAGGGGGCGCGGAGACCCAGTACTTC. As protein: CASTLAGTGGAETQYF.

For the CDR3, the DNA is TGTGCCAGCAGTTACGGTGGACAGGGCAACACTGAAGCTTTCTTT. Translating it yields CASSYGGQGNTEAFF. The rearrangement links TRBV6-6 to TRBJ1-1; 8 bases map to TRBD1. V shed 2 bases and J 2 bases; nucleotides not matched to a gene: 4. The CDR3 covers 15 residues. Germline CDR1 reads MNHNY; CDR2 reads SVGAGI (reference sequence).

The rearrangement joins TRBV5-8 to TRBJ2-1, with D tentatively TRBD2 (6 bases). Trimming removed 1 base from V and 4 bases from J, with 15 bases in between. The CDR3 consists of 16 residues. Germline CDR1 SGHTS, CDR2 YDEGEE. The CDR3, as DNA: TGTGCCAGCAGCTTGTTCGTAGGAGGGCCGTACAATGAGCAGTTCTTC. This gives the protein CASSLFVGGPYNEQFF.

The rearrangement links TRBV7-2 to TRBJ2-5; D is possibly TRBD1 (5 bases). This CDR3 comprises 13 residues. V was shortened by 1 base and J by 5 bases, with 8 bases between the two germline ends. The germline CDR1 and CDR2 sequences are SGHTA and FQGNSA. The CDR3 sequence is CASSLVGAETQYF. The CDR3 DNA reads TGTGCCAGCAGCTTAGTAGGGGCGGAGACCCAGTACTTC.

The genes are TRBV5-1 and TRBJ1-5, with D perhaps matching TRBD1 (6 bases). The CDR3 is 14 residues long. Per germline, CDR1 SGHRS and CDR2 YFSETQ. The V end lost 1 base, the J end lost 1 base, and 6 bases lay between the germline ends. The CDR3 DNA follows: TGCGCCAGCAGCTTGACAGGGAGCAATCAGCCCCAGCATTTT. It yields the protein CASSLTGSNQPQHF.

The chain couples TRBV27 to TRBJ2-1; D is ambiguous. CDR1 MNHEY and CDR2 SMNVEV come from the germline V gene (reference sequence). This CDR3 comprises 15 residues. V was trimmed by 0 bases and J by 2 bases, leaving 8 bases between them. The CDR3, as DNA: TGTGCCAGCAGTTTATCAAGGATCCCCTACAATGAGCAGTTCTTC. Its protein is CASSLSRIPYNEQFF.

The gene calls are TRBV5-5 and TRBJ2-7; D may be TRBD2 (5 bases). Trimming removed 0 bases from V and 3 bases from J, with 10 bases in between. From germline, CDR1 is SGHKS and CDR2 YYEKEE (reference sequence). The CDR3 consists of 14 residues. CDR3 sequence reads: CASSLAAANYEQYF. The CDR3 bases are TGTGCCAGCAGCTTGGCAGCGGCTAACTACGAGCAGTACTTC.

This chain uses TRBV6-1 with TRBJ1-1; weak D call: TRBD1 (5 bases). Trimming cost V 6 bases and J 0 bases, with 14 bases left between them. The CDR3 sequence is 15 residues long. The germline CDR1 and CDR2 sequences are MNHNS and SASEGT. This chain's CDR3 is CASRTTGAMNTEAFF. DNA of the CDR3: TGTGCCAGCAGGACAACCGGGGCAATGAACACTGAAGCTTTCTTT.

This chain joins TRBV5-1 and TRBJ2-7, with D perhaps matching TRBD1 (6 bases). Per the germline V gene, CDR1 is SGHRS and CDR2 is YFSETQ. The CDR3 spans 15 residues. V dropped 0 bases and J dropped 3 bases, with 13 bases sitting between them. In DNA, the CDR3 is TGCGCCAGCAGCTTGGGCCCGGGACAAGGCTACGAGCAGTACTTC. Protein: CASSLGPGQGYEQYF.

V gene TRBV4-3 combines with J gene TRBJ1-2; possible D gene TRBD1, 5 bases. The germline V gene encodes CDR1 LGHNA and CDR2 YSLEER. Trimming cost V 0 bases and J 7 bases, with 12 bases left between them. There are 14 residues in the CDR3. The CDR3 sequence: CASSQDESTVGYTF. Written as DNA, the CDR3 is TGCGCCAGCAGCCAAGATGAATCGACAGTTGGCTACACCTTC.

In DNA form, the CDR3 reads TGTGCCAGCAGCGTAGGGACTAGCGGCTACGAGCAGTACTTC. Protein product: CASSVGTSGYEQYF. The chain couples TRBV9 to TRBJ2-7, with 10 bases aligning to TRBD2. Germline V CDR1 and CDR2: SGDLS, YYNGEE. The length of the CDR3 is 14 residues. J lost 3 bases, V lost 0 bases, and 0 bases had no gene match.

V gene TRBV27 combines with J gene TRBJ1-6; D call uncertain. V was cut by 2 bases and J by 4 bases, with 12 bases left in between. This CDR3 is built from 16 residues. CDR1 is MNHEY, CDR2 SMNVEV, per germline (reference sequence). The CDR3 DNA is TGTGCCAGCAGTTTAATGGGCAGGAAATATAATTCACCCCTCCACTTT. It codes for CASSLMGRKYNSPLHF.

The genes are TRBV7-9 and TRBJ1-5; perhaps TRBD1 as D (5 bases). CDR1 SEHNR and CDR2 FQNEAQ come from the germline V gene (reference sequence). Trimming removed 5 bases from V and 2 bases from J, with 7 bases in between. This CDR3 has 13 residues. This chain's CDR3 is CASSGHGNQPQHF. In DNA, the CDR3 is TGTGCCAGCAGCGGACATGGCAATCAGCCCCAGCATTTT.

The chain joins TRBV7-9 to TRBJ2-1; D remains ambiguous. V was shortened by 1 base and J by 0 bases, with 16 bases between the two germline ends. CDR1 is SEHNR, CDR2 FQNEAQ, per germline (reference sequence). The CDR3 length is 18 residues. The CDR3 DNA is TGTGCCAGCAGCTTAGGACCCACGTGGGCTAGCTCCTACAATGAGCAGTTCTTC. The encoded protein is CASSLGPTWASSYNEQFF.

This clone was recorded a few times. This rearrangement joins TRBV4-1 to TRBJ1-4; D may be TRBD1 (5 bases). This CDR3 contains 11 residues. Between the trimmed V and J ends, which lost 3 bases and 11 bases, there was a span of 7 bases. Per germline, CDR1 MGHRA and CDR2 YSYEKL. CDR3 loop: CASSQGRKLFF. Written as DNA, the CDR3 is TGCGCCAGCAGCCAGGGGCGCAAACTGTTTTTT.

This clone has just one count. The V and J genes are TRBV6-1 and TRBJ2-5; D possibly matches TRBD1 or TRBD2 (5 bases each). Germline CDR1 is MNHNS and CDR2 is SASEGT. Trimming cost V 8 bases and J 5 bases, with 6 bases left between them. CDR3 length: 10 amino acids. Written as DNA, the CDR3 is TGTGCCAGCTGGGACGAGACCCAGTACTTC. Translation gives CASWDETQYF.

The chain combines TRBV5-1 with TRBJ2-1, with 7 bases identical to TRBD2. This CDR3 has 13 amino acids. Looked up from germline, CDR1 is SGHRS and CDR2 is YFSETQ. With V trimmed by 2 bases and J by 9 bases, 5 bases remained unmatched. The CDR3 sequence: CASSFSGGGEQFF. The CDR3 DNA follows: TGCGCCAGCAGCTTTTCCGGCGGGGGTGAGCAGTTCTTC. Combining the CDR3 with reference TRBV5-1 and TRBJ2-1 gives the whole variable domain KAGVTQTPRYLIKTRGQQVTLSCSPISGHRSVSWYQQTPGQGLQFLFEYFSETQRNKGNFPGRFSGRQFSNSRSEMNVSTLELGDSALYLCASSFSGGGEQFFGPGTRLTVL.

This clone appeared a single time. V usage is TRBV19 and J usage is TRBJ2-1; D remains unclear. The V end lost 5 bases, the J end lost 0 bases, and 17 bases lay between the germline ends. This CDR3 region has 17 residues. Germline V CDR1 and CDR2: LNHDA, SQIVND (reference sequence). The CDR3 DNA sequence: TGTGCCAGTAGTGGCATCTCGGGCCCCGGCTCCTACAATGAGCAGTTCTTC. It encodes CASSGISGPGSYNEQFF.

The gene calls are TRBV18 and TRBJ1-2, with TRBD1 identical over 10 bases. Germline trimming cut 4 bases from V and 3 bases from J; bases unmatched to any gene: 2. Germline lookup yields CDR1 KGHSH and CDR2 LQKENI. The CDR3 is 14 amino acids. This CDR3 is CASSLGQGDYGYTF. The CDR3 DNA sequence: TGTGCCAGCTCACTCGGACAGGGGGACTATGGCTACACCTTC.

The chain joins TRBV18 to TRBJ2-1; D gene unclear. The CDR3 spans 15 residues. Germline CDR1 KGHSH, CDR2 LQKENI. V dropped 3 bases and J dropped 7 bases, with 16 bases sitting between them. The CDR3 spells CASSPRWREGNEQFF. CDR3 bases: TGTGCCAGCTCACCGAGATGGAGAGAAGGAAATGAGCAGTTCTTC.